The following is a T cell receptor beta chain sequence with its context. This sample stems from a study of immune evolution from preneoplasia to lung adenocarcinoma. The CDR3 loop spans 15 amino acids. Trimming removed 2 bases from V and 5 bases from J; junction bases left unmatched: 7. Per the germline V gene, CDR1 is SGHTA and CDR2 is FQGNSA. TCRdb's copy holds only in-frame clones and misses some; the assay was immunoSEQ multiplex PCR. The sample records about 8,200 clones, 82% being singletons. The material sequenced was FFPE minimally invasive lung adenocarcinoma tissue. V is TRBV7-2 and J is TRBJ2-5; TRBD2 aligns across 8 bases. The sequence was obtained from a person aged 65 to 85 with lung adenocarcinoma. The CDR3 loop is CASSLRRGVWETQYF. CDR3 in DNA: TGTGCCAGCAGCTTAAGGCGGGGGGTCTGGGAGACCCAGTACTTC.